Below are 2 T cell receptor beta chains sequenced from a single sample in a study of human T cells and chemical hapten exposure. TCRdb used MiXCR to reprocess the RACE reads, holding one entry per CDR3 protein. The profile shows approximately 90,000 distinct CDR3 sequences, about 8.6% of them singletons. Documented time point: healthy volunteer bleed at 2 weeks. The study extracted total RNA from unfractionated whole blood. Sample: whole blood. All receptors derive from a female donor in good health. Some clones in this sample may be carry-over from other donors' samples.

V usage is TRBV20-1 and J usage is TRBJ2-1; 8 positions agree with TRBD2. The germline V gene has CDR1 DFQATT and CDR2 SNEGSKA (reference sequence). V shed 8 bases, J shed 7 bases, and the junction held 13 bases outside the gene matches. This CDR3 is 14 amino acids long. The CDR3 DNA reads TGCAGTAAAACTTTAGCGGGAATGGTAAATGAGCAGTTCTTC. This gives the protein CSKTLAGMVNEQFF.

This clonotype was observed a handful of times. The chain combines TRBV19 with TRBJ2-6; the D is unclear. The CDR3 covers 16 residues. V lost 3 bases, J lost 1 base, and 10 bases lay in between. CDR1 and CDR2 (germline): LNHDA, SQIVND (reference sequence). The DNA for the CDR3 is TGTGCCAGTAGTATTCTGGACCCGTCTGGGGCCAACGTCCTGACTTTC. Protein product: CASSILDPSGANVLTF.